Listed below are T cell receptor beta chains from one sample, sequenced in a study of T cell responses to AZD1222 COVID-19 vaccine. Generated by immunoSEQ multiplex PCR, the TCRdb table keeps only in-frame clones and is missing some. Counted here are about 150,000 clones, 70% to 90% occurring once; the ten biggest clones make up approximately 2.1%. Sequences were derived from peripheral blood, sampled on day 0 of AZD1222 vaccination. The receptors here all came from an adult in good health. Both conserved end residues are part of each CDR3. Fields, in order: J gene, V gene, CDR3 protein.

J gene: TRBJ2-5
V gene: TRBV5-4
CDR3 protein: CASSDPKETQYF

J gene: TRBJ2-1
V gene: TRBV28
CDR3 protein: CASSLTGQYNEQFF

J gene: TRBJ1-5
V gene: TRBV30
CDR3 protein: CAWGRTGNQPQHF

J gene: TRBJ1-6
V gene: TRBV28
CDR3 protein: CASSNPPLYNSPLHF

J gene: TRBJ2-2
V gene: TRBV7-2
CDR3 protein: CASRTGRGNTGELFF

J gene: TRBJ2-3
V gene: TRBV25-1
CDR3 protein: CASSIAGGSDTQYF

J gene: TRBJ1-2
V gene: TRBV18
CDR3 protein: CASSPSGQGFSGYTF

J gene: TRBJ2-3
V gene: TRBV11-2
CDR3 protein: CASSPNAGSPYGDTQYF

J gene: TRBJ1-1
V gene: TRBV7-9
CDR3 protein: CASSFQQNTEAFF

J gene: TRBJ2-7
V gene: TRBV19
CDR3 protein: CASSTAQGRASYEQYF

J gene: TRBJ2-1
V gene: TRBV5-1
CDR3 protein: CASSLLRGRNEQFF

J gene: TRBJ2-6
V gene: TRBV27
CDR3 protein: CASSLNRGLTGANVLTF

J gene: TRBJ2-6
V gene: TRBV5-1
CDR3 protein: CASSLQGSGANVLTF

J gene: TRBJ2-2
V gene: TRBV5-4
CDR3 protein: CASKEANTGELFF

J gene: TRBJ1-5
V gene: TRBV30
CDR3 protein: CAWSVWSGQGNQPQHF

J gene: TRBJ1-1
V gene: TRBV30
CDR3 protein: CAWNIGTTEAFF

J gene: TRBJ2-1
V gene: TRBV5-1
CDR3 protein: CASRTSGTGEQFF

J gene: TRBJ2-4
V gene: TRBV29-1
CDR3 protein: CSVWTGDVQYF

J gene: TRBJ2-1
V gene: TRBV5-1
CDR3 protein: CASRSTGDNEQFF

J gene: TRBJ2-3
V gene: TRBV11-2
CDR3 protein: CASSSGWASGRADTQYF

J gene: TRBJ2-3
V gene: TRBV9
CDR3 protein: CASSVEAGAGPDTQYF

J gene: TRBJ2-7
V gene: TRBV5-1
CDR3 protein: CASSSGLTKGFYEQYF

J gene: TRBJ2-7
V gene: TRBV6-5
CDR3 protein: CASSTRLAGEQYF

J gene: TRBJ2-2
V gene: TRBV11-2
CDR3 protein: CASSLLVSTGELFF

J gene: TRBJ1-2
V gene: TRBV21-1
CDR3 protein: CASSAGTGLYGYTF

J gene: TRBJ2-1
V gene: TRBV28
CDR3 protein: CASSLWADNQFF

J gene: TRBJ1-1
V gene: TRBV11-3
CDR3 protein: CASSLDQQGEAFF

J gene: TRBJ2-5
V gene: TRBV5-1
CDR3 protein: CASSLRGGRPQETQYF

J gene: TRBJ2-3
V gene: TRBV14
CDR3 protein: CASSQELQATQYF